This T cell receptor (beta chain) was retrieved from a study of control samples from healthy donors and cancer patients. TCRdb's copy holds only in-frame clones and misses some; the assay was immunoSEQ multiplex PCR. The sample yields roughly 40,000 clones, about 90% seen once. Only one count was recorded for this clone. Between the trimmed V and J ends, which lost 5 bases and 8 bases, there was a span of 15 bases. This CDR3 contains 13 residues. The germline gives CDR1 MNHNY, CDR2 SVGAGI (reference sequence). This chain uses TRBV6-6 with TRBJ1-2; weak D call: TRBD1 (5 bases). Material for sequencing was blood. This receptor was taken from a woman in her forties or fifties in good health. The CDR3 here is CASSVLDSGGYTF. The CDR3 bases are TGTGCCAGCAGTGTCCTTGACAGCGGGGGCTACACCTTC.